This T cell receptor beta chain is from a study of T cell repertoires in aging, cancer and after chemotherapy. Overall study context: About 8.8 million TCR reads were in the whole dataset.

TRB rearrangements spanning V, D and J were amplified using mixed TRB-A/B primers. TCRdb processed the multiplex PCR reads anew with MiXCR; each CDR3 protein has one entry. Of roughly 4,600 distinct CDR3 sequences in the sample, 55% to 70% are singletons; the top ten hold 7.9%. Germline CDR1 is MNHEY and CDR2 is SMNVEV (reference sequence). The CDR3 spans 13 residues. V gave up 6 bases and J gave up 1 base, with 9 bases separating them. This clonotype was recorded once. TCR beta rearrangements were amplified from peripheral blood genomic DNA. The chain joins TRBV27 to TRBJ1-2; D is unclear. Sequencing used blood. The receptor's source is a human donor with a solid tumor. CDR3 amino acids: CASRDLLNYGYTF. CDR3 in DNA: TGTGCCAGCAGGGACTTACTTAACTATGGCTACACCTTC.